These 24 T cell receptor beta chains share one sample of origin, sequenced in a study of post-analysis software for immune sequencing data. What these receptors recognize is not known. The library was made from cDNA and included unique molecular identifiers. In TCRdb, the PCR reads were re-called with MiXCR into one record per CDR3 protein. Found here are some 700,000 distinct CDR3 sequences, 59% of them singletons; the top ten hold about 11%. Study-level findings and limits: The study found TRBV5-6, TRBV5-1 and TRBV20-1 among about 5 TRBV segments more frequent in patients than controls.

The sequenced sample was blood. These receptors all come from a girl aged 2 to 9 with multiple sclerosis.

This rearrangement joins TRBV5-1 to TRBJ1-1, with a weak D call TRBD1 (6 bases). Germline V gene data show CDR1 as SGHRS and CDR2 as YFSETQ. Trimming took off 0 bases at V and 4 bases at J, with 13 bases between the two ends. This CDR3 is 15 amino acids long. CDR3 nucleotide sequence: TGCGCCAGCAGCTTGGCCGGCAGGGGAGGCACTGAAGCTTTCTTT. Amino acid sequence: CASSLAGRGGTEAFF.

The V call is TRBV4-1, the J call TRBJ2-3; 10 bases are shared with TRBD1. The CDR3 covers 17 residues. From germline, CDR1 is MGHRA and CDR2 YSYEKL. With V trimmed by 4 bases and J by 3 bases, 10 bases remained unmatched. The CDR3 here is CASSPYATGGVTDTQYF. The CDR3 region has the DNA TGCGCCAGCAGCCCGTACGCGACAGGGGGCGTGACAGATACGCAGTATTTT.

The CDR3 protein is CASSVRLAPEQYF. The CDR3 DNA is TGTGCCAGCAGTGTGAGACTAGCTCCCGAGCAGTACTTC. The chain carries TRBV12-3 or TRBV12-4 and TRBJ2-7; 7 bases fit TRBD2. The CDR3 is made up of 13 amino acids. Germline trimming cut 5 bases from V and 6 bases from J; bases unmatched to any gene: 7.

In DNA, the CDR3 is TGCGCCAGCAGCCCCGGGACAGTTAATTCACCCCTCCACTTT. Translating gives CASSPGTVNSPLHF. The rearrangement links TRBV5-1 to TRBJ1-6; 7 bases agree with TRBD1. The CDR3 consists of 14 residues. In germline, CDR1 is SGHRS, CDR2 YFSETQ. After removal of 4 bases from V and 6 bases from J, the junction contained 4 bases not matched to a gene.

This chain joins TRBV6-2 or TRBV6-3 and TRBJ2-7, with no clear D. The CDR3 length is 14 residues. Germline V CDR1 and CDR2: MNHEY, SVGEGT. The V gene lost 7 bases and the J gene lost 5 bases, with 18 bases spanning the gap. CDR3 in DNA: TGTGCCAGCACCGTAATAGGGTCTTTCAACGAGCAGTACTTC. Translated, it gives CASTVIGSFNEQYF.

The V gene is TRBV20-1, the J gene TRBJ1-6; perhaps TRBD1 as D (5 bases). Germline loops: CDR1 DFQATT, CDR2 SNEGSKA (reference sequence). The CDR3 is 14 residues long. Between the trimmed V and J ends, which lost 0 bases and 10 bases, there was a span of 13 bases. CDR3 sequence (DNA): TGCAGTGCTAGAGATCGGGAAGGGGACTCACCCCTCCACTTT. Protein: CSARDREGDSPLHF.

The chain links TRBV9 to TRBJ1-2, with D possibly matching TRBD1 (6 bases). There are 13 residues in the CDR3. Germline loops: CDR1 SGDLS, CDR2 YYNGEE. Trimming left V 0 bases short and J 6 bases short, with 9 bases between. The CDR3 loop is CASSVVGGNGYTF. The CDR3 DNA reads TGTGCCAGCAGCGTAGTAGGGGGAAATGGCTACACCTTC.

This CDR3 is CASSQSTRGNQPQHF. The CDR3 DNA reads TGTGCCAGCAGCCAATCCACCCGGGGAAATCAGCCCCAGCATTTT. The chain employs TRBV3-1 and TRBJ1-5; D call uncertain. Germline assignment: CDR1 LGHDT and CDR2 YNNKEL (reference sequence). CDR3 length equals 15 residues. With 2 bases removed from V and 4 bases from J, the gap between germline ends came to 12 bases.

The chain couples TRBV20-1 to TRBJ1-5, with a possible D match to TRBD1 (5 bases). Deletions cut 3 bases from V and 0 bases from J, with 18 bases between. The CDR3 has 17 amino acids. Per germline, CDR1 DFQATT and CDR2 SNEGSKA (reference sequence). The CDR3 spells CSASRWGSPNSNQPQHF. The CDR3 coding sequence is TGCAGTGCTAGCCGATGGGGGTCCCCCAATAGCAATCAGCCCCAGCATTTT.

The gene calls are TRBV5-4 and TRBJ2-1, with 12 bases aligning to TRBD1. Trimming took 6 bases from V and 7 from J; bases not matched to a gene: 8. The CDR3 has 15 residues. Germline CDR1 and CDR2: SGHNT and YYREEE (reference sequence). The CDR3 protein is CASKSGTGGLNEQFF. DNA for the CDR3: TGTGCCAGCAAAAGTGGGACAGGGGGCTTGAATGAGCAGTTCTTC.

This clonotype came up a few times. The V call is TRBV4-1, the J call TRBJ1-2; TRBD1 aligns across 8 bases. Germline lookup yields CDR1 MGHRA and CDR2 YSYEKL. The length of the CDR3 is 15 residues. V dropped 4 bases and J dropped 5; count of bases not matched to a gene: 9. The CDR3 loop is CASSPDRGLPYGYTF. CDR3 DNA: TGCGCCAGCAGCCCAGACAGGGGACTGCCTTATGGCTACACCTTC.

The chain is built from TRBV6-2 or TRBV6-3 and TRBJ1-1; TRBD1 aligns across 7 bases. J was trimmed by 6 bases and V by 4 bases; bases with no gene match: 11. This CDR3 contains 15 residues. CDR1 and CDR2 (germline): MNHEY, SVGEGT. The CDR3 loop reads CASSSLRKGAAEAFF. As DNA, the CDR3 is TGTGCCAGCAGTTCCCTCCGTAAGGGGGCCGCTGAAGCTTTCTTT.

V is TRBV15 and J is TRBJ2-7; possibly TRBD2 for D (5 bases). The CDR3 has 12 amino acids. The V gene's germline CDR1 is LNHNV and CDR2 YYDKDF (reference sequence). Trimming cost V 1 base and J 10 bases, with 11 bases left between them. The CDR3, as DNA: TGTGCCACCAGCAGAGTGGCTAGCCCTCAGTACTTC. Residues: CATSRVASPQYF.

This clonotype was counted a few times. V gene TRBV20-1 combines with J gene TRBJ1-5; no clear D. Germline CDR1 DFQATT, CDR2 SNEGSKA (reference sequence). V was shortened by 1 base and J by 3 bases, with 10 bases between the two germline ends. The CDR3 covers 14 residues. CDR3 sequence reads: CSARVQGSNQPQHF. CDR3 coding DNA: TGCAGTGCTAGAGTGCAAGGGTCCAATCAGCCCCAGCATTTT.

In nucleotides, the CDR3 is TGTGCCAGCAGCTCCTCATACGTCGGCTATGGCTACACCTTC. Translating it yields CASSSSYVGYGYTF. This chain links TRBV7-8 with TRBJ1-2, with D unresolved. The ends were cut back, 4 bases at V and 4 bases at J, with 13 bases in the middle. Looked up from germline, CDR1 is SGHVS and CDR2 is FQNEAQ. This CDR3 is 14 amino acids long.

The chain couples TRBV7-2 to TRBJ1-6, with 7 bases aligning to TRBD1. The CDR3 covers 15 residues. CDR1 and CDR2 from the germline V gene are SGHTA and FQGNSA. V gave up 4 bases and J gave up 6 bases; unmatched junction bases: 6. CDR3 coding DNA: TGTGCCAGCAGCTCCTCGACAGGGAGTAATTCACCCCTCCACTTT. Its protein is CASSSSTGSNSPLHF.

V usage is TRBV7-2 and J usage is TRBJ1-6; D gene unclear. This CDR3 is 15 amino acids long. V gave up 5 bases and J gave up 8 bases, with 16 bases separating them. Germline loops: CDR1 SGHTA, CDR2 FQGNSA. The CDR3 DNA follows: TGTGCCAGCAGCCCCACGGTTGTGGCAGATTCACCCCTCCACTTT. Its protein product is CASSPTVVADSPLHF.

This clonotype occurred a few times. This chain uses TRBV3-1 with TRBJ2-7, with D possibly matching TRBD2 (6 bases). Looked up from germline, CDR1 is LGHDT and CDR2 is YNNKEL (reference sequence). Trimming pared 0 bases from V and 6 bases from J, leaving 9 bases between. The CDR3 is 13 amino acids. CDR3 in DNA: TGTGCCAGCAGCCAAGATTGGGGAGGCGAGCAGTACTTC. Its protein is CASSQDWGGEQYF.

The chain is built from TRBV5-1 and TRBJ2-1; TRBD1 might be the D (6 bases). CDR3 length: 15 amino acids. Germline CDR1 and CDR2: SGHRS and YFSETQ. V gave up 4 bases and J gave up 7 bases, with 18 bases separating them. CDR3: CASSQGGSGLNEQFF. The CDR3 DNA reads as TGCGCCAGCAGCCAAGGGGGATCCGGATTGAATGAGCAGTTCTTC.

V usage is TRBV6-5 and J usage is TRBJ2-5; 10 positions match TRBD1. CDR1 is MNHEY, CDR2 SVGAGI, per germline. J lost 5 bases, V lost 1 base, and 4 bases had no gene match. The CDR3 consists of 15 residues. The CDR3 region is CASSYWGTGDETQYF. The CDR3 DNA reads TGTGCCAGCAGTTACTGGGGGACAGGGGACGAGACCCAGTACTTC.

The V call is TRBV6-2 or TRBV6-3, the J call TRBJ1-4; 7 nucleotides align to TRBD1. With 4 bases clipped from V and 10 bases from J, the junction kept 6 bases outside the gene matches. CDR3 length: 13 residues. Germline CDR1 MNHEY, CDR2 SVGEGT. The CDR3 region has the DNA TGTGCCAGCAGTTCACAGACAGGGATAAAACTGTTTTTT. Translating it yields CASSSQTGIKLFF.

V is TRBV3-1 and J is TRBJ2-5; TRBD2 is a possible D gene (5 bases). The DNA matches TRBJ2-7 better at its end, which makes the J call doubtful. The length of the CDR3 is 14 residues. CDR1 and CDR2 from the germline V gene are LGHDT and YNNKEL (reference sequence). The CDR3 coding sequence is TGTGCCAGCAGCCAACTGGGGAGCGGCTACGAGCAGTACTTC. This translates into CASSQLGSGYEQYF.

This clonotype showed up just a few times. The CDR3 nucleotides read TGCAGTGCCCCAGATCAGGACAGGGGCCAAGCTTTCTTT. This gives the protein CSAPDQDRGQAFF. V gene TRBV20-1 combines with J gene TRBJ1-1, with 9 bases lining up with TRBD1. The CDR3 covers 13 residues. Germline V lookup: CDR1 DFQATT, CDR2 SNEGSKA (reference sequence). V was pared by 6 bases and J by 9 bases, with 11 bases of the junction left unmatched.

The chain employs TRBV25-1 and TRBJ2-5; no clear D gene. Trimming left V 0 bases short and J 11 bases short, with 22 bases between. This CDR3 contains 16 residues. Germline V gene lookup returns CDR1 MGHDK and CDR2 SYGVNS. The CDR3 spells CASSEYNRPDDFGQYF. The CDR3 nucleotides read TGTGCCAGCAGTGAATATAACCGGCCAGATGATTTTGGGCAGTACTTC. Full variable domain (remainder filled in from reference TRBV25-1 and TRBJ2-5): EADIYQTPRYLVIGTGKKITLECSQTMGHDKMYWYQQDPGMELHLIHYSYGVNSTEKGDLSSESTVSRIRTEHFPLTLESARPSHTSQYLCASSEYNRPDDFGQYFGPGTRLLVL.